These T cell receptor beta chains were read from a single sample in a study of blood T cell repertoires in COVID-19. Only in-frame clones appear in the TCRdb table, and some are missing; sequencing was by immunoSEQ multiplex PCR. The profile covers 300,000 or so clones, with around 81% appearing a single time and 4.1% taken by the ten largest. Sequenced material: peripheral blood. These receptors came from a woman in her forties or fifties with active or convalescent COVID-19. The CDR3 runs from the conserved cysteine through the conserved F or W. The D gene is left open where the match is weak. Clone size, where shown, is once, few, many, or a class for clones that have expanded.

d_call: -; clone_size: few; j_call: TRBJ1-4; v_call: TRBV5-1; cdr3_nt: TGCGCCAGCAGCCCGCAGGGTGGGAATGAAAAACTGTTTTTT; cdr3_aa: CASSPQGGNEKLFF
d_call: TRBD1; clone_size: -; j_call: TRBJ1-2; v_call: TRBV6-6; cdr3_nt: TGTGCCAGCAGTTATTCTGGACAGGGAATCTATGGCTACACCTTC; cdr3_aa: CASSYSGQGIYGYTF
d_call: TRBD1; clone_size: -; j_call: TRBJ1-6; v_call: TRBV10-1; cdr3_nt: TGCGCCAGCAGTGAGTCTTCAATGGGACAGGGGGACAATTCACCCCTCCACTTT; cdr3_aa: CASSESSMGQGDNSPLHF
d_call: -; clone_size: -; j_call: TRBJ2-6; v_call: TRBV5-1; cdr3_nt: TGCGCCAGCAGCCGGTCCACTGGGGCCAACGTCCTGACTTTC; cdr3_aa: CASSRSTGANVLTF
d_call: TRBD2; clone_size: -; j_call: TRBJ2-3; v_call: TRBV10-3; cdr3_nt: TGTGCCATCAATCAACTAGCGGGATTCTCCACAGATACGCAGTATTTT; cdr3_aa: CAINQLAGFSTDTQYF
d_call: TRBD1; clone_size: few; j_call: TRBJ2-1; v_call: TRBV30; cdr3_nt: TGTGCCTGGGATAAAGGGACAGGGAGAATGGATGAGCAGTTCTTC; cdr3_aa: CAWDKGTGRMDEQFF
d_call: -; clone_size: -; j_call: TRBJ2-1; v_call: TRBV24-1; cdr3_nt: TGTGCCACCAGTGACACGACAGGCCGGAGCTCCTACAATGAGCAGTTCTTC; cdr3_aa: CATSDTTGRSSYNEQFF
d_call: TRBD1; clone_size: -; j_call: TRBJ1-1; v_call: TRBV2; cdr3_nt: TGTGCCAGCAGGGATACAGGGGGTAACACTGAAGCTTTCTTT; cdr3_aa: CASRDTGGNTEAFF
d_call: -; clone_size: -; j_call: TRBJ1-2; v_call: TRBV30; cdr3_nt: TGTGCCTGGAGTCCCGGAGGGAGCGCCTATGGCTACACCTTC; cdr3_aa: CAWSPGGSAYGYTF
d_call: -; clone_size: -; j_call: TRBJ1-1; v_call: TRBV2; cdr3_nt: TGTGCCAGCACCATGAACACTGAAGCTTTCTTT; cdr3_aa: CASTMNTEAFF
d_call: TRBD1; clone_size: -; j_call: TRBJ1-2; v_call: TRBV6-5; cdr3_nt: TGTGCCAGCAGCCGACGGGACAGGGCCTATGGCTACACCTTC; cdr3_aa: CASSRRDRAYGYTF
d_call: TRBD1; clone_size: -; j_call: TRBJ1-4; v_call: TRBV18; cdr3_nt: TGTGCCAGCTCTCTCTCGACAGGGTTACGAAAGACTAATGAAAAACTGTTTTTT; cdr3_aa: CASSLSTGLRKTNEKLFF
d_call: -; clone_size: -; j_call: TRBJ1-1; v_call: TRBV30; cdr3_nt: TGTGCCTGGAGTGTAACACGGGTTTACACTGAAGCTTTCTTT; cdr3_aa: CAWSVTRVYTEAFF
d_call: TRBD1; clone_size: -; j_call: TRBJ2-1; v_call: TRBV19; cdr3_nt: TGTGCCAGTAGTACTCCGGGACAGGGGAGCAATGAGCAGTTCTTC; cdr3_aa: CASSTPGQGSNEQFF
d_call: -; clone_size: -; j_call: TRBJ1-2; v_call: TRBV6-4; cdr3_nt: TGTGCCAGCAGTGTGGAGGCGGGAAATGGCTACACCTTC; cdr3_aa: CASSVEAGNGYTF
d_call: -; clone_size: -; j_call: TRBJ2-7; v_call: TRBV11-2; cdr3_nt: TGTGCCAGCAGCTCCCTGGCGCCGCGGTCGGCGGACAGCTCCTACGAGCAGTACTTC; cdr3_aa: CASSSLAPRSADSSYEQYF
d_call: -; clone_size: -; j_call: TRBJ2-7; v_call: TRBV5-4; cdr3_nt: TGTGCCAGCAGCTTGGGGGGCAGGGCGGATAGTTCCTACGAGCAGTACTTC; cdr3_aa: CASSLGGRADSSYEQYF
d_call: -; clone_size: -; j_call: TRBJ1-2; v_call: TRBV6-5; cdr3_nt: TGTGCCAGTACAGACCACTCGAATGGCTACACCTTC; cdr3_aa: CASTDHSNGYTF
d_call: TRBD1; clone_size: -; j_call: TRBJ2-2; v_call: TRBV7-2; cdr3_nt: TGTGCCAGCAGCCTGGGACAGTCTAGTAGGGAGCTGTTTTTT; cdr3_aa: CASSLGQSSRELFF
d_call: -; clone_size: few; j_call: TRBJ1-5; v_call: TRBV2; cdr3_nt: TGTGCCAGCAGTGGACAGTATAGCAATCAGCCCCAGCATTTT; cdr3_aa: CASSGQYSNQPQHF
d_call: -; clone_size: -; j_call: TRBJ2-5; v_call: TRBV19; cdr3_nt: TGTGCCAGTAGTCTCGGGCTAGCGACAAAAGAGACCCAGTACTTC; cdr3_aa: CASSLGLATKETQYF
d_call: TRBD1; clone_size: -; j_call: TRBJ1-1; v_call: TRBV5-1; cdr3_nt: TGCGCCAGCAGCAGTCGGACAGGGCAAAAAAGGGACACTGAAGCTTTCTTT; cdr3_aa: CASSSRTGQKRDTEAFF
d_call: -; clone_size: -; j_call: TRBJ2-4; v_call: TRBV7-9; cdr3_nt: TGTGCCAGCAGCTTGGACAGAGTAGCCAAAAACATTCAGTACTTC; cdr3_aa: CASSLDRVAKNIQYF
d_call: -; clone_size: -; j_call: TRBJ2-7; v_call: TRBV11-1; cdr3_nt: TGTGCCAGCAGCTTAGACTCTATCGCCTACGAGCAGTACTTC; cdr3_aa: CASSLDSIAYEQYF
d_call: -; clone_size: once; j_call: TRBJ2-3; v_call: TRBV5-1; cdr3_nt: TGCGCCAGCAGCTTGCGAGGAGCAGATACGCAGTATTTT; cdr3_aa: CASSLRGADTQYF
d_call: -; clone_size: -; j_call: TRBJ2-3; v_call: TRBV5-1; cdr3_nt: TGCGCCAGCAGCTTAGGAGGGACAGCAATCACAGATACGCAGTATTTT; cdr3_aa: CASSLGGTAITDTQYF
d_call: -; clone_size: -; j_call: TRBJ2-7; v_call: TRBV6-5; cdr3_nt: TGTGCCAGCAGGAGCCTAGCGACACCCTCCTACGAGCAGTACTTC; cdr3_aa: CASRSLATPSYEQYF
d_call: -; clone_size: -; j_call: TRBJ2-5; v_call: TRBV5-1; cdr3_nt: TGCGCCAGCAGCCCGGAGGGGGGGTCGTATGAGACCCAGTACTTC; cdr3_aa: CASSPEGGSYETQYF
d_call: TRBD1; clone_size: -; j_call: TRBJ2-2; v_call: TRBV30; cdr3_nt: TGTGCCTTAAACCGGGACAGGGCCACCGGGGAGCTGTTTTTT; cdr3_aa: CALNRDRATGELFF
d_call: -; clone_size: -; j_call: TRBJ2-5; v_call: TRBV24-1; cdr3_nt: TGTGCCACCAGTCAGGCAGGTGAAGAGACCCAGTACTTC; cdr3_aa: CATSQAGEETQYF
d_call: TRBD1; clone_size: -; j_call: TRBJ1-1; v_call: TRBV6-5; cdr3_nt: TGTGCCAGCAGCAAAACCCGACAGGGCTTCGATGAAGCTTTCTTT; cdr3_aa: CASSKTRQGFDEAFF
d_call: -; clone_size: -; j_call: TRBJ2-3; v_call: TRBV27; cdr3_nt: TGTGCCAGCAGGTTTGGAGCCACAGATACGCAGTATTTT; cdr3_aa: CASRFGATDTQYF
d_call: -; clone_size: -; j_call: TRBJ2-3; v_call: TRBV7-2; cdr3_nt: TGTGCCAGCAGCTTAATGGGCCAAACAGATACGCAGTATTTT; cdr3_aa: CASSLMGQTDTQYF
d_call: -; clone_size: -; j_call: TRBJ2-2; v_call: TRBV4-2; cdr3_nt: TGTGCCAGCAGCCAAGAACCGAGCGGGCCCTACACCGGGGAGCTGTTTTTT; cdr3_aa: CASSQEPSGPYTGELFF
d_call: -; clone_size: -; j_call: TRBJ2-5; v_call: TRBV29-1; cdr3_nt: TGCAGCGTTGAACGGCAGGGCAGGGAGACCCAGTACTTC; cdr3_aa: CSVERQGRETQYF
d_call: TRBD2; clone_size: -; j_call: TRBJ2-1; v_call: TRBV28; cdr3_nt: TGTGCCAGCATGGGACTAGCGGGTCAAGGCGTGGGGCAGTTCTTC; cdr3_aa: CASMGLAGQGVGQFF
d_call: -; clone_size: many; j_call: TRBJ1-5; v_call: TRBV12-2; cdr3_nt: TGTGCAAGTCGCTCCCCGGTGGTTCAGCCCCAGCATTTT; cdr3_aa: CASRSPVVQPQHF